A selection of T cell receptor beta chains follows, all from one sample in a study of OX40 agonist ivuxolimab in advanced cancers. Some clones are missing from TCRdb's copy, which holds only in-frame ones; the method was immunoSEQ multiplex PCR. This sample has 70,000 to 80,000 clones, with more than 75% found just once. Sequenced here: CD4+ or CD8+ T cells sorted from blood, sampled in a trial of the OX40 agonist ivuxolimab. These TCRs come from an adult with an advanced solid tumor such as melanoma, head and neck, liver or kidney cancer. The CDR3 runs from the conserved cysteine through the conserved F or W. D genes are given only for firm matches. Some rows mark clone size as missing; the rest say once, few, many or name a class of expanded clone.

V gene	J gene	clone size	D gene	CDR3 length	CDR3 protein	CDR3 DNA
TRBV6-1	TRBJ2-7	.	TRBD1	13	CASSGTGVSEQYF	TGTGCCAGCAGTGGGACAGGGGTGAGCGAGCAGTACTTC
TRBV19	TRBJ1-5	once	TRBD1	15	CASTRPGTGGQPQHF	TGTGCCAGTACCAGACCCGGGACAGGGGGACAGCCCCAGCATTTT
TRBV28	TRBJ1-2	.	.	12	CASMTSNYGYTF	TGTGCCAGCATGACCTCTAACTATGGCTACACCTTC
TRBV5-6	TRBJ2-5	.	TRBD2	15	CASSLGTGGWETQYF	TGTGCCAGCAGCTTGGGGACGGGAGGCTGGGAGACCCAGTACTTC
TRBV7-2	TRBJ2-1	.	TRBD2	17	CASSLGLAGAMGNEQFF	TGTGCCAGCAGCTTAGGACTAGCGGGAGCGATGGGCAATGAGCAGTTCTTC
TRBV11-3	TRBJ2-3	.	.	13	CASSLDLGDTQYF	TGTGCCAGCAGCTTAGATCTCGGTGATACGCAGTATTTT
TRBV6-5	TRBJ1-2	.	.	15	CASSYSRTAPSGYTF	TGTGCCAGCAGTTACTCTCGGACAGCCCCTAGTGGCTACACCTTC
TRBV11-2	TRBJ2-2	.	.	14	CASSLAPNTGELFF	TGTGCCAGCAGCTTAGCCCCGAACACCGGGGAGCTGTTTTTT
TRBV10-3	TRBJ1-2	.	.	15	CAISESGREEYGYTF	TGTGCCATCAGTGAGTCGGGACGGGAGGAATATGGCTACACCTTC
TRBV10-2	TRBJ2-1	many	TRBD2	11	CASSDLAVRFF	TGCGCCAGCAGTGATCTAGCGGTACGGTTCTTC
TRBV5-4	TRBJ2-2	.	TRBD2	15	CASSWEGAGTGELFF	TGTGCCAGCAGCTGGGAGGGAGCGGGCACCGGGGAGCTGTTTTTT
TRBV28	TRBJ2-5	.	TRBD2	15	CASSLRAGGQETQYF	TGTGCCAGCAGTTTAAGGGCGGGAGGCCAAGAGACCCAGTACTTC
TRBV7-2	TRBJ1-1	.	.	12	CASGIVSTEAFF	TGTGCCAGCGGGATCGTGTCCACTGAAGCTTTCTTT
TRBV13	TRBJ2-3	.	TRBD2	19	CASSLGGLAPRASTDTQYF	TGTGCCAGCAGCTTGGGGGGACTAGCCCCGAGGGCGTCCACAGATACGCAGTATTTT
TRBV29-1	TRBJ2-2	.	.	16	CSVGGPGGWNTGELFF	TGCAGCGTTGGTGGGCCCGGAGGGTGGAACACCGGGGAGCTGTTTTTT
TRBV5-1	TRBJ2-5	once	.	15	CASSLYGTEGETQYF	TGCGCCAGCAGCTTGTATGGGACTGAGGGGGAGACCCAGTACTTC
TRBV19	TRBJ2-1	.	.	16	CASRVVGRGAYNEQFF	TGTGCCAGTAGGGTGGTTGGTAGGGGAGCCTACAATGAGCAGTTCTTC
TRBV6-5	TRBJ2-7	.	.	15	CASRPPGVPLGEQYF	TGTGCCAGCAGGCCGCCGGGGGTCCCCCTTGGCGAGCAGTACTTC